This T cell receptor beta chain comes out of a study of T cell changes during pregnancy in multiple sclerosis. CDR1 is MNHNS, CDR2 SASEGT, per germline. The length of the CDR3 is 19 residues. The V gene end was trimmed by 0 bases and the J gene end by 3 bases; junction bases not matched to a gene: 14. The method was immunoSEQ multiplex PCR; TCRdb's version includes in-frame clones alone and lacks a portion of them. The repertoire holds 40,000 to 60,000 clones, 85% to 95% seen once, with approximately 0.4% in the top ten. The sequence was obtained from a female donor with multiple sclerosis, enrolled in a pregnancy study. The chain couples TRBV6-1 to TRBJ2-3; 8 bases map to TRBD2. Here the sequenced sample was CD4+ T cells from peripheral blood mononuclear cells, taken before pregnancy. CDR3 in DNA: TGTGCCAGCAGTGAAGCGACCTTGCCGGGACTAGGGTTAACAGATACGCAGTATTTT. Protein sequence: CASSEATLPGLGLTDTQYF.